The rows below give T cell receptor beta chains drawn from one sample of a study of blood T cell repertoires in COVID-19. The table came from immunoSEQ multiplex PCR; TCRdb's copy has only in-frame clones and leaves some out. The sample lists some 300,000 clones; under 90% were seen once. The sample consisted of PBMCs or T cells enriched from blood (not recorded which). Every receptor here comes from a man in his thirties or forties who had recovered from COVID-19. Both conserved end residues are part of each CDR3. D genes are given only for firm matches. For some rows the clone size is stated as once, few or many, or as a class when expanded; others skip it.

>TRBD1|TRBJ1-2|17|once|TRBV5-1
CASSEFSPGQGPDGYTF
TGCGCCAGCAGCGAATTTTCCCCGGGACAGGGTCCCGATGGCTACACCTTC
>TRBD1|TRBJ2-5|15|-|TRBV27
CASSSQTGARETQYF
TGTGCCAGCAGTTCCCAGACAGGGGCGAGGGAGACCCAGTACTTC
>TRBD2|TRBJ2-3|20|-|TRBV5-1
CASSLGGLAGLIPHRDTQYF
TGCGCCAGCAGCTTGGGGGGACTAGCGGGTTTAATTCCTCATAGGGATACGCAGTATTTT
>-|TRBJ2-1|12|-|TRBV5-1
CASSFSMNEQFF
TGCGCCAGCAGCTTTTCAATGAATGAGCAGTTCTTC
>TRBD2|TRBJ2-1|15|-|TRBV5-1
CASSLTSGPYNEQFF
TGCGCCAGCAGCTTGACTAGCGGGCCCTACAATGAGCAGTTCTTC
>-|TRBJ1-1|12|once|TRBV3-1/TRBV3-2
CASSQTGLGAFF
TGTGCCAGCAGCCAAACGGGTCTTGGAGCTTTCTTT
>TRBD1|TRBJ2-7|17|-|TRBV10-1
CASSGGQGSRSSYEQYF
TGCGCCAGCAGTGGGGGACAGGGTTCAAGGAGCTCCTACGAGCAGTACTTC
>TRBD2|TRBJ2-5|16|-|TRBV6-4
CASSKLAGGPRETQYF
TGTGCCAGCAGTAAGCTAGCGGGAGGGCCCAGAGAGACCCAGTACTTC
>TRBD2|TRBJ2-1|15|few|TRBV29-1
CSVDLASGSDNEQFF
TGCAGCGTTGATTTGGCTAGCGGGAGCGACAATGAGCAGTTCTTC
>-|TRBJ2-2|13|-|TRBV29-1
CSVLGGDTGELFF
TGCAGCGTTTTAGGGGGAGACACCGGGGAGCTGTTTTTT
>-|TRBJ2-7|12|-|TRBV7-9
CASSGLSYEQYF
TGTGCCAGCAGCGGCCTCTCCTACGAGCAGTACTTC
>TRBD1|TRBJ2-1|14|-|TRBV9
CASSLHRGRDEQFF
TGTGCCAGCAGCCTACACAGGGGGCGGGATGAGCAGTTCTTC
>TRBD1|TRBJ2-7|15|-|TRBV24-1
CATSGNTGGIYEQYF
TGTGCCACCAGTGGCAATACAGGGGGCATCTACGAGCAGTACTTC